Reported below is one TCR beta chain. Its specificity is not known. The method was immunoSEQ multiplex PCR; TCRdb's version includes in-frame clones alone and lacks a portion of them. The data show 140,000 to 150,000 clones, approximately 92% seen once. The CDR3 runs to 17 residues. The germline V and J ends were trimmed by 7 bases and 5 bases, with 27 bases remaining between them. Germline values: CDR1 MDHEN, CDR2 SYDVKM. This sample is drawn from a study of T cell responses to AZD1222 COVID-19 vaccine. At the level of the study: Investigators merged groups given second doses at roughly 4 or roughly 12 weeks. Study observations and caveats: Among the donors, most were white British and more were female, and clonal diversity was possibly underestimated.

This specimen was peripheral blood, taken on day 0 of AZD1222 vaccination. The sequence was obtained from an adult in good health. This chain uses TRBV28 with TRBJ2-7; weak D call: TRBD2 (6 bases). This CDR3 is CASTRWHLEPGVHEQYF. CDR3 coding DNA: TGTGCCAGCACGCGTTGGCACCTCGAACCGGGGGTCCACGAGCAGTACTTC. The full variable domain, rest sourced from reference TRBV28 and TRBJ2-7, is DVKVTQSSRYLVKRTGEKVFLECVQDMDHENMFWYRQDPGLGLRLIYFSYDVKMKEKGDIPEGYSVSREKKERFSLILESASTNQTSMYLCASTRWHLEPGVHEQYFGPGTRLTVT.